Sequencing of this TCR beta chain was carried out in a study of identical twins. TCRdb called the 5' RACE reads again in MiXCR, with one record for every CDR3 protein. The sample holds 1.5 million to 2 million distinct CDR3 sequences; 32% are singletons and the top ten take more than 0.25%. This clonotype was detected only once. Sequence at one end of the junction differs from germline and may be a read error. Germline assignment: CDR1 MNHEY and CDR2 SVGAGI. The CDR3 length is 19 residues. The sample comprised cord blood. The rearrangement links TRBV6-5 to TRBJ1-5; 7 nucleotides line up with TRBD1. The receptor's source is a newborn girl in good health. The CDR3 here is CASSYGGHRGHYSDQPQHF. The CDR3 bases are TGTGCCAGCAGTTACGGCGGGCACAGGGGACATTATAGCGATCAGCCCCAGCATTTT.